This T cell receptor beta chain derives from a study of human T cells and chemical hapten exposure. Study results and limitations: PT1 expanded TCR numbers tracked positively with patch test score.

One entry per CDR3 protein results from TCRdb running MiXCR on the RACE reads. Here the sample spans about 80,000 distinct CDR3 sequences, 12% to 15% being singletons. This CDR3 spans 15 amino acids. In germline, CDR1 is MNHNS, CDR2 SASEGT. J was trimmed by 5 bases and V by 1 base; bases with no gene match: 2. The sample's time point: pre-sensitization, week 0. Regarding treatment: therapeutic diphenylcyclopropenone sensitization with weekly scalp DPC. This clonotype showed up just a few times. Its antigen is not known. This receptor was identified in a woman in her fifties or sixties with alopecia areata. Some clones in this sample may be carry-over from other donors' samples. The chain joins TRBV6-1 to TRBJ2-5; 12 bases line up with TRBD2. This specimen consisted of whole blood, obtained in connection with sensitization to the hapten diphenylcyclopropenone (DPC). The CDR3 protein is CASSEGLAGVETQYF. As DNA, the CDR3 is TGTGCCAGCAGTGAAGGACTAGCGGGAGTTGAGACCCAGTACTTC.